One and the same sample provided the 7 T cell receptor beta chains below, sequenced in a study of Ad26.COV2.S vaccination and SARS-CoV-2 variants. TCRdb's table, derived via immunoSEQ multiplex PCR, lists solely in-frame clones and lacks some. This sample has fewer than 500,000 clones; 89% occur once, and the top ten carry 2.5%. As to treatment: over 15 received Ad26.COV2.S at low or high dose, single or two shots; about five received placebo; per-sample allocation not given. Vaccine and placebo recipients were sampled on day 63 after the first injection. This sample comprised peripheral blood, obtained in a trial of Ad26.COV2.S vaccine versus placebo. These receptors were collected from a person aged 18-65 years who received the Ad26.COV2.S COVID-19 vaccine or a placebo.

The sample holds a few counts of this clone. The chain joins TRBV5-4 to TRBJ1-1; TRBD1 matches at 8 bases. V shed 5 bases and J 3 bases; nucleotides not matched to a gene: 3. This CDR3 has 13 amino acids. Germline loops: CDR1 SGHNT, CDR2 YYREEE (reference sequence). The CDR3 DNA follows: TGTGCCAGCAGGGGACAGGCATACACTGAAGCTTTCTTT. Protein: CASRGQAYTEAFF.

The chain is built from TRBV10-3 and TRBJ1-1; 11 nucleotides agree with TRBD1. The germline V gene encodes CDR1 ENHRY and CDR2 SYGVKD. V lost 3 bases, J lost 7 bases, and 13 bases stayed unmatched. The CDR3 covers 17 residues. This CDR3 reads CAISDPDGQGALGEAFF. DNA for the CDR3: TGTGCCATCAGTGACCCCGACGGACAGGGGGCCTTGGGTGAAGCTTTCTTT.

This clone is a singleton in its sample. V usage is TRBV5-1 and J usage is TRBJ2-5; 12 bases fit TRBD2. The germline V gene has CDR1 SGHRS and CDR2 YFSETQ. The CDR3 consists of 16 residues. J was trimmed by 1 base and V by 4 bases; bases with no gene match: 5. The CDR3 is CASSMRTSGAQETQYF. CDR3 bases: TGCGCCAGCAGCATGCGGACTAGCGGGGCCCAAGAGACCCAGTACTTC. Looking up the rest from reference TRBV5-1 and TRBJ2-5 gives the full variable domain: KAGVTQTPRYLIKTRGQQVTLSCSPISGHRSVSWYQQTPGQGLQFLFEYFSETQRNKGNFPGRFSGRQFSNSRSEMNVSTLELGDSALYLCASSMRTSGAQETQYFGPGTRLLVL.

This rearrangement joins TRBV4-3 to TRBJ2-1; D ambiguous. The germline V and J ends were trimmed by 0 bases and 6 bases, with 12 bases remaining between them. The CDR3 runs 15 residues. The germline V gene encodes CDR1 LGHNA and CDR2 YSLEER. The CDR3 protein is CASSQDLPPFNEQFF. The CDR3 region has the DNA TGCGCCAGCAGCCAAGATCTTCCTCCCTTCAATGAGCAGTTCTTC.

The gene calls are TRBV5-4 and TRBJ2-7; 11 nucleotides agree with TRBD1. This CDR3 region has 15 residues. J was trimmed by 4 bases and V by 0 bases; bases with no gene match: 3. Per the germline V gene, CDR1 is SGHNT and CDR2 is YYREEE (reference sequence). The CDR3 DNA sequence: TGTGCCAGCAGCTTGGGGACAGGGGGCGAGTACGAGCAGTACTTC. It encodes CASSLGTGGEYEQYF.

As DNA, the CDR3 is TGTGCCAGTATCCTCTGGGGCGATCCGAACACCGGGGAGCTGTTTTTT. This sequence encodes CASILWGDPNTGELFF. This chain links TRBV19 with TRBJ2-2, with D tentatively TRBD1 (5 bases). The germline V gene has CDR1 LNHDA and CDR2 SQIVND (reference sequence). CDR3 length: 16 amino acids. V shed 7 bases and J shed 0 bases, with 15 bases lying between them.

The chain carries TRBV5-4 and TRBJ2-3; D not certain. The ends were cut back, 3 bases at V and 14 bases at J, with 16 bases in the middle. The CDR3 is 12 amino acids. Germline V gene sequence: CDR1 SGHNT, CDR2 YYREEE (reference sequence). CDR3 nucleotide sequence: TGTGCCAGCAGCTCCCATGAGCTTCGGATGTATTTT. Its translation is CASSSHELRMYF.